This entry lists 27 T cell receptor beta chains sequenced from one sample in a study of shared clonotypes between healthy human individuals. Using immunoSEQ multiplex PCR, the repertoire was profiled, and TCRdb retains in-frame clones only, with some absent. The repertoire includes some 1.4 million clones, around 97% of them detected once, and 1.2% sits in the top ten. Source material: naive CD4+ T cells sorted from blood. Subset defined: CD45RA+ positively selected. All receptors derive from a man aged 25-45 years in good health.

This sequence joins TRBV21-1 and TRBJ2-1; no DNA check was done on the table's D call, TRBD1. TRBV21-1 is noted as a pseudogene. This CDR3 has 14 residues. The CDR3 DNA is TGTGCCATAACTCCGGGACAGGGCTACAATGAGCAGTTCTTC. It yields the protein CAITPGQGYNEQFF.

This clone was seen once. The CDR3 region is CASSYLGVGGSNEQFF. The CDR3 DNA sequence: TGTGCCAGCAGTTACTTGGGAGTGGGCGGTTCGAATGAGCAGTTCTTC. The chain combines TRBV6-5 with TRBJ2-1, with TRBD2 as a possible D gene (5 bases). The length of the CDR3 is 16 residues. The germline CDR1 and CDR2 sequences are MNHEY and SVGAGI. V lost 1 base and J 7 bases, leaving 17 bases between the germline ends.

CDR3 nucleotides: TGTGCCAGCAGCTTAATGCCGACAGCTGAAGCTTTCTTT. Protein product: CASSLMPTAEAFF. The chain combines TRBV7-3 with TRBJ1-1; D is perhaps TRBD1 (5 bases). V was clipped by 1 base and J by 6 bases, with 9 bases between them. Germline loops: CDR1 SGHTA, CDR2 FQGTGA. This CDR3 is 13 amino acids long.

This clone was found once. The chain has TRBV7-6 and TRBJ2-1; TRBD2 might be the D (6 bases). The CDR3 consists of 14 residues. Looked up from germline, CDR1 is SGHVS and CDR2 is FNYEAQ. The V end was cut by 5 bases, the J end by 8 bases, with 16 bases between. CDR3 coding DNA: TGTGCCAGCAGCCCGCGAGGGCGGGACTATGAGCAGTTCTTC. Translating it yields CASSPRGRDYEQFF.

The chain couples TRBV7-9 to TRBJ2-7; 8 bases match TRBD1. This CDR3 is 13 amino acids long. The ends lost 6 bases at V and 7 bases at J; junction bases unmatched: 8. CDR1 and CDR2 (germline): SEHNR, FQNEAQ (reference sequence). CDR3 nucleotide sequence: TGTGCCAGCAGTTGGACAGGGCGGGGTGAGCAGTACTTC. This translates into CASSWTGRGEQYF.

The chain links TRBV12-5 to TRBJ2-2, with D possibly being TRBD1 or TRBD2 (6 bases each). Germline values: CDR1 LGHNT, CDR2 FRNRAP. This CDR3 contains 15 residues. V was pared by 6 bases and J by 1 base, with 12 bases between. CDR3 nucleotide sequence: TGTGCTAGTGGGGCGGGACACTTGAACACCGGGGAGCTGTTTTTT. Protein: CASGAGHLNTGELFF.

V and J are TRBV20-1 and TRBJ2-7; 8 positions agree with TRBD1. V shed 6 bases, J shed 5 bases, and the junction held 3 bases outside the gene matches. This CDR3 has 11 amino acids. Germline CDR1 and CDR2: DFQATT and SNEGSKA (reference sequence). CDR3 region: CSASGGHEQYF. In DNA form, the CDR3 reads TGCAGTGCCTCAGGGGGCCACGAGCAGTACTTC.

The chain combines TRBV2 with TRBJ2-3; D call uncertain. The CDR3 spans 13 residues. The V gene lost 4 bases and the J gene lost 4 bases, with 9 bases spanning the gap. In germline, CDR1 is SNHLY, CDR2 FYNNEI. For the CDR3, the DNA is TGTGCCAGCAGTGGCGCGGTACCAGATACGCAGTATTTT. Translation gives CASSGAVPDTQYF.

The chain has TRBV20-1 and TRBJ1-4; no reliable D call. Germline V lookup: CDR1 DFQATT, CDR2 SNEGSKA (reference sequence). V was trimmed by 2 bases and J by 7 bases, leaving 5 bases between them. This CDR3 is built from 11 residues. This chain's CDR3 is CSARMGEKLFF. CDR3 coding DNA: TGCAGTGCTAGAATGGGTGAAAAACTGTTTTTT.

This rearrangement joins TRBV12-5 to TRBJ2-1; TRBD2 aligns across 11 bases. CDR1 and CDR2 from the germline V gene are LGHNT and FRNRAP. The CDR3 sequence is 16 residues long. Losses at the gene ends were 0 bases for V and 3 bases for J; bases not matched to a gene: 1. DNA for the CDR3: TGTGCTAGTGGTTTGGTACTAGCGGGAGTCTACAATGAGCAGTTCTTC. Its protein product is CASGLVLAGVYNEQFF. The variable domain in full, completed from reference TRBV12-5 and TRBJ2-1, reads DARVTQTPRHKVTEMGQEVTMRCQPILGHNTVFWYRQTMMQGLELLAYFRNRAPLDDSGMPKDRFSAEMPDATLATLKIQPSEPRDSAVYFCASGLVLAGVYNEQFFGPGTRLTVL.

This sequence joins TRBV5-1 and TRBJ2-5, with D perhaps matching TRBD2 (5 bases). The V end was cut by 3 bases, the J end by 7 bases, with 22 bases between. Germline values: CDR1 SGHRS, CDR2 YFSETQ. CDR3 length equals 16 residues. The CDR3 DNA sequence: TGCGCCAGCAGCTCATCAGCCGGCATAAAGGCGGGGACCCAGTACTTC. This translates into CASSSSAGIKAGTQYF.

The chain carries TRBV28 and TRBJ2-7; D is unresolved. Trimming took off 6 bases at V and 3 bases at J, with 0 bases between the two ends. The CDR3 is 9 amino acids. Germline CDR1 reads MDHEN; CDR2 reads SYDVKM. For the CDR3, the DNA is TGTGCCAGCAGCTACGAGCAGTACTTC. Translated: CASSYEQYF. Full variable domain (rest looked up from reference TRBV28 and TRBJ2-7): DVKVTQSSRYLVKRTGEKVFLECVQDMDHENMFWYRQDPGLGLRLIYFSYDVKMKEKGDIPEGYSVSREKKERFSLILESASTNQTSMYLCASSYEQYFGPGTRLTVT.

V and J are TRBV15 and TRBJ1-2; no clear D gene. Deletions cut 1 base from V and 6 bases from J, with 12 bases between. The CDR3 totals 14 residues. Looked up from germline, CDR1 is LNHNV and CDR2 is YYDKDF (reference sequence). This CDR3 is CATSRGALPNGYTF. In nucleotides, the CDR3 is TGTGCCACCAGCAGAGGGGCACTCCCGAATGGCTACACCTTC. The full variable domain, in which reference TRBV15 and TRBJ1-2 provide the parts outside the CDR3, is DAMVIQNPRYQVTQFGKPVTLSCSQTLNHNVMYWYQQKSSQAPKLLFHYYDKDFNNEADTPDNFQSRRPNTSFCFLDIRSPGLGDTAMYLCATSRGALPNGYTFGSGTRLTVV.

The chain couples TRBV4-2 to TRBJ1-2, with D unresolved. The CDR3 extends over 14 amino acids. The V gene lost 0 bases and the J gene lost 3 bases, with 8 bases spanning the gap. Germline assignment: CDR1 LGHNA and CDR2 YNFKEQ. CDR3 in DNA: TGTGCCAGCAGCCAAGATCGGGCCTACTATGGCTACACCTTC. It specifies CASSQDRAYYGYTF.

This rearrangement joins TRBV19 to TRBJ2-2; unclear D gene. Trimming took off 3 bases at V and 7 bases at J, with 3 bases between the two ends. From germline, CDR1 is LNHDA and CDR2 SQIVND (reference sequence). The CDR3 is made up of 11 amino acids. The CDR3: CASSILGELFF. The CDR3 DNA follows: TGTGCCAGTAGTATCCTCGGGGAGCTGTTTTTT.

The chain combines TRBV29-1 with TRBJ2-7, with 11 bases that match TRBD2. V lost 1 base and J lost 2; bases outside the gene matches: 4. CDR1 SQVTM and CDR2 ANQGSEA come from the germline V gene. The length of the CDR3 is 15 residues. The CDR3, as DNA: TGCAGCGTTGAAGCGACTAGCGGGAATCCCTACGAGCAGTACTTC. Protein: CSVEATSGNPYEQYF.

This sequence joins TRBV11-2 and TRBJ1-1; D is undetermined. Per germline, CDR1 SGHAT and CDR2 FQNNGV. Trimming left V 0 bases short and J 8 bases short, with 10 bases between. This CDR3 has 13 residues. CDR3 residues: CASSLDGGREAFF. The CDR3 bases are TGTGCCAGCAGCTTAGATGGAGGGAGGGAAGCTTTCTTT.

This rearrangement joins TRBV5-1 to TRBJ2-2; D is undetermined. Trimming stripped 3 bases from V and 1 base from J, with 10 bases between. Germline assignment: CDR1 SGHRS and CDR2 YFSETQ. The CDR3 totals 15 residues. DNA of the CDR3: TGCGCCAGCAGCTACTTTGACAAGAACACCGGGGAGCTGTTTTTT. Its protein is CASSYFDKNTGELFF.

This clone occurred once. The rearrangement links TRBV28 to TRBJ2-7, with D tentatively TRBD2 (5 bases). The germline V and J ends were trimmed by 5 bases and 3 bases, with 14 bases remaining between them. CDR3 size: 14 residues. Germline CDR1 and CDR2: MDHEN and SYDVKM. The CDR3: CASSGSTRGYEQYF. CDR3 nucleotides: TGTGCCAGCAGTGGTTCCACTAGAGGCTACGAGCAGTACTTC.

The chain carries TRBV5-4 and TRBJ2-7, with 8 bases lining up with TRBD1. The V gene's germline CDR1 is SGHNT and CDR2 YYREEE (reference sequence). V lost 4 bases to trimming and J lost 4 bases; unmatched junction nucleotides: 7. This CDR3 contains 14 residues. The CDR3 region is CASSQGAKPYEQYF. The CDR3 DNA follows: TGTGCCAGCAGCCAGGGGGCGAAGCCATACGAGCAGTACTTC. Combining the CDR3 with reference TRBV5-4 and TRBJ2-7 gives the whole variable domain ETGVTQSPTHLIKTRGQQVTLRCSSQSGHNTVSWYQQALGQGPQFIFQYYREEENGRGNFPPRFSGLQFPNYSSELNVNALELDDSALYLCASSQGAKPYEQYFGPGTRLTVT.

The rearrangement links TRBV6-5 to TRBJ1-1; D gene unclear. CDR3 length: 13 amino acids. Between the trimmed V and J ends, which lost 6 bases and 5 bases, there was a span of 13 bases. The germline CDR1 and CDR2 sequences are MNHEY and SVGAGI. The CDR3 is CASRTTVGTEAFF. The CDR3 DNA sequence: TGTGCCAGCAGAACTACAGTGGGGACTGAAGCTTTCTTT.

The V and J genes are TRBV5-1 and TRBJ2-7; 7 nucleotides agree with TRBD1. Losses at the gene ends were 3 bases for V and 0 bases for J; bases not matched to a gene: 3. The germline V gene encodes CDR1 SGHRS and CDR2 YFSETQ. The CDR3 has 14 amino acids. The CDR3: CASSWTGPSYEQYF. CDR3 sequence (DNA): TGCGCCAGCAGCTGGACAGGTCCCTCCTACGAGCAGTACTTC. Supplemented by reference TRBV5-1 and TRBJ2-7, the full variable domain reads KAGVTQTPRYLIKTRGQQVTLSCSPISGHRSVSWYQQTPGQGLQFLFEYFSETQRNKGNFPGRFSGRQFSNSRSEMNVSTLELGDSALYLCASSWTGPSYEQYFGPGTRLTVT.

The chain joins TRBV23-1 to TRBJ1-1, with D hard to call. Being an ORF, TRBV23-1 has a function that is uncertain. The CDR3 runs to 13 residues. With 3 bases removed from V and 0 bases from J, the gap between germline ends came to 5 bases. CDR3 in DNA: TGCGCCAGCAGTCAGCTGATGAACACTGAAGCTTTCTTT. This encodes CASSQLMNTEAFF.

V is TRBV2 and J is TRBJ2-3; unclear D gene. The CDR3 sequence is 15 residues long. Trimming removed 4 bases at V and 5 bases at J, with 16 bases between. The germline V gene encodes CDR1 SNHLY and CDR2 FYNNEI. CDR3 in DNA: TGTGCCAGCAGTGTTTCTAGACTTGAAGGAGATACGCAGTATTTT. It encodes CASSVSRLEGDTQYF.

The chain carries TRBV5-6 and TRBJ2-7; the D is unclear. CDR3 length: 14 amino acids. Germline V gene sequence: CDR1 SGHDT, CDR2 YYEEEE. V was clipped by 0 bases and J by 0 bases, with 7 bases between them. CDR3 DNA: TGTGCCAGCAGCTTGGGGGCAGTCTCCTACGAGCAGTACTTC. Translated: CASSLGAVSYEQYF.

V is TRBV15 and J is TRBJ2-7; TRBD1 agrees at 9 bases. The CDR3 covers 13 residues. Germline lookup yields CDR1 LNHNV and CDR2 YYDKDF (reference sequence). V was clipped by 5 bases and J by 4 bases; unmatched bases: 3. CDR3 sequence reads: CATSVQGAYEQYF. The CDR3 DNA follows: TGTGCCACCAGCGTACAGGGGGCATACGAGCAGTACTTC. The variable domain in full, completed from reference TRBV15 and TRBJ2-7, reads DAMVIQNPRYQVTQFGKPVTLSCSQTLNHNVMYWYQQKSSQAPKLLFHYYDKDFNNEADTPDNFQSRRPNTSFCFLDIRSPGLGDTAMYLCATSVQGAYEQYFGPGTRLTVT.

The CDR3 loop is CASSYVRLAGDWDYEQYF. CDR3 bases: TGTGCCAGCAGTTACGTCCGCCTAGCGGGAGACTGGGACTACGAGCAGTACTTC. The genes are TRBV28 and TRBJ2-7; 10 nucleotides agree with TRBD2. V was clipped by 4 bases and J by 3 bases; unmatched bases: 15. The CDR3 is 18 residues long. Germline V gene lookup returns CDR1 MDHEN and CDR2 SYDVKM.